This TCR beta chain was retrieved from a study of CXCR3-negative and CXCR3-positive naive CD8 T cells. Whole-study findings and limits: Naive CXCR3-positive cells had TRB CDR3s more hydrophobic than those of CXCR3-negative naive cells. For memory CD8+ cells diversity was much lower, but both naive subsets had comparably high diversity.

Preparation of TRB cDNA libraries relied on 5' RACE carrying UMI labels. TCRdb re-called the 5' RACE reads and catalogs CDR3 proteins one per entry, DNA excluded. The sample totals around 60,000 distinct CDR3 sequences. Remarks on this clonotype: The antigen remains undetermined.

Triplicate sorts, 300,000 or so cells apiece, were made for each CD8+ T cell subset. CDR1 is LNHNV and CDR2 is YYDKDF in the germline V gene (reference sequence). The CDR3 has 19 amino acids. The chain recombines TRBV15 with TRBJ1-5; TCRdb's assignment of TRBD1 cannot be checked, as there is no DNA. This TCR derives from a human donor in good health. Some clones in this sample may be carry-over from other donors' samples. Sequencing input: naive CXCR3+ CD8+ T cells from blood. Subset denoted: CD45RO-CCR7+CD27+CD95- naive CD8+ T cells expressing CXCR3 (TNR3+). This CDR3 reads CATSRDLGRGFYSNQPQHF.